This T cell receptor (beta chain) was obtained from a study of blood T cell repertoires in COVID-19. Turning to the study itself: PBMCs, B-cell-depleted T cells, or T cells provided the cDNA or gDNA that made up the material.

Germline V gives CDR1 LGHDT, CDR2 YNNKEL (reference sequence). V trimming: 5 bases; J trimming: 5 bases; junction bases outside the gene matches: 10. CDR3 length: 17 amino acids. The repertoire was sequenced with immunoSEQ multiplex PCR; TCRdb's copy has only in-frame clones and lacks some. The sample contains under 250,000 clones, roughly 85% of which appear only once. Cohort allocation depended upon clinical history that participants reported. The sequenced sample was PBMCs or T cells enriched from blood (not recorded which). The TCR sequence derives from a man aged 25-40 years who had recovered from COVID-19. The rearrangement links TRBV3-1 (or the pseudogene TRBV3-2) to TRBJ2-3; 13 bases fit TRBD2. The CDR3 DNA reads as TGTGCCAGCAGCTTGCGACTAGCGGGGGGCCCCCGAGATACGCAGTATTTT. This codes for CASSLRLAGGPRDTQYF.